This T cell receptor (beta chain) derives from a study of Ad26.COV2.S vaccination and SARS-CoV-2 variants. Study-wide context: Donor got 5x10^10 or 1x10^11 viral particles of Ad26.COV2.S. Broader study findings: There was a possibility that the TCR breadth and depth analyses underestimated total T cell responses. Higher spike-specific TCR breadth was found in vaccine recipients than in placebo recipients.

This CDR3 region has 14 residues. V trimming: 3 bases; J trimming: 6 bases; junction bases outside the gene matches: 5. CDR1 is SGDLS, CDR2 YYNGEE, per germline. Treatment specified: 15 to 20 received Ad26.COV2.S at low or high dose, single or two shots; several received placebo; per-sample allocation not given. The samples were gathered on day 63 after the first injection of vaccine or placebo. Wuhan-strain SARS-CoV-2 spike was expressed by the Ad26 vector that made up the vaccine. Note on this clone: Its antigen is currently unknown.

Method: immunoSEQ multiplex PCR; TCRdb's copy keeps in-frame clones and lacks some. The data show about 350,000 clones, about 85% seen once. The chain is built from TRBV9 and TRBJ1-2, with 10 nucleotides matching TRBD1. Sequenced material: peripheral blood, taken in a trial of Ad26.COV2.S vaccine versus placebo. The sequence was collected from a person between 18 and 59 years old who received the Ad26.COV2.S COVID-19 vaccine or a placebo. CDR3 region: CASSGQGARDGYTF. In DNA, the CDR3 is TGTGCCAGCAGCGGACAGGGGGCGCGGGATGGCTACACCTTC.